Listed below are T cell receptor beta chains from one sample, sequenced in a study of blood T cells in healthy people across ages. TCRdb re-called the 5' RACE reads with MiXCR, one entry per CDR3 protein. The sample lists fewer than 2,000,000 distinct CDR3 sequences; 35% to 50% were seen once. The specimen sequenced was blood. The receptors stem from a human donor in good health. Both conserved end residues are part of each CDR3. A D gene is named only where the DNA matches it firmly. Size is stated for part of the rows, as once, few or many counts, or as a class when the clone is expanded.

clone_size: NA
v_call: TRBV15
j_call: TRBJ1-1
d_call: NA
cdr3_aa: CATSRDLVPGRTEAFF
cdr3_nt: TGTGCCACCAGCAGAGATCTGGTCCCGGGGAGGACTGAAGCTTTCTTT

clone_size: many
v_call: TRBV7-2
j_call: TRBJ2-1
d_call: TRBD2
cdr3_aa: CASSPGTNNGNEQFF
cdr3_nt: TGTGCCAGCAGCCCCGGGACTAATAATGGTAATGAGCAGTTCTTC

clone_size: NA
v_call: TRBV20-1
j_call: TRBJ2-7
d_call: NA
cdr3_aa: CSARDLDRPYEQYF
cdr3_nt: TGCAGTGCTAGAGATCTGGACAGACCCTACGAGCAGTACTTC

clone_size: NA
v_call: TRBV5-1
j_call: TRBJ1-6
d_call: TRBD1
cdr3_aa: CASSRRQGADSPLHF
cdr3_nt: TGCGCCAGCAGCAGGAGACAGGGGGCAGATTCACCCCTCCACTTT

clone_size: few
v_call: TRBV6-2/TRBV6-3
j_call: TRBJ2-1
d_call: NA
cdr3_aa: CASRVGVNEQFF
cdr3_nt: TGTGCCAGCAGGGTGGGGGTCAATGAGCAGTTCTTC

clone_size: NA
v_call: TRBV18
j_call: TRBJ2-7
d_call: TRBD1
cdr3_aa: CASRGTVTYEQYF
cdr3_nt: TGTGCCAGCCGAGGGACAGTTACCTACGAGCAGTACTTC

clone_size: few
v_call: TRBV12-3/TRBV12-4
j_call: TRBJ1-2
d_call: TRBD1
cdr3_aa: CASGTHPGTGDIYGYTF
cdr3_nt: TGTGCCAGCGGGACCCACCCTGGGACAGGAGACATCTATGGCTACACCTTC

clone_size: NA
v_call: TRBV28
j_call: TRBJ2-7
d_call: NA
cdr3_aa: CASSSAAPGEQYF
cdr3_nt: TGTGCCAGCAGTTCGGCGGCTCCGGGCGAGCAGTACTTC

clone_size: NA
v_call: TRBV4-1
j_call: TRBJ1-2
d_call: NA
cdr3_aa: CASSQDEAHGYTF
cdr3_nt: TGCGCCAGCAGCCAAGATGAAGCCCATGGCTACACCTTC

clone_size: few
v_call: TRBV4-3
j_call: TRBJ2-7
d_call: TRBD1
cdr3_aa: CASSQDLDRVLNEQYF
cdr3_nt: TGCGCCAGCAGCCAAGATTTAGACAGGGTGCTTAACGAGCAGTACTTC

clone_size: NA
v_call: TRBV12-3/TRBV12-4
j_call: TRBJ1-2
d_call: TRBD1
cdr3_aa: CASPGGRSYGYTF
cdr3_nt: TGTGCCAGTCCAGGGGGACGGTCCTATGGCTACACCTTC

clone_size: NA
v_call: TRBV5-1
j_call: TRBJ2-1
d_call: NA
cdr3_aa: CASSPGTSEQFF
cdr3_nt: TGCGCCAGCAGCCCCGGGACATCAGAGCAGTTCTTC